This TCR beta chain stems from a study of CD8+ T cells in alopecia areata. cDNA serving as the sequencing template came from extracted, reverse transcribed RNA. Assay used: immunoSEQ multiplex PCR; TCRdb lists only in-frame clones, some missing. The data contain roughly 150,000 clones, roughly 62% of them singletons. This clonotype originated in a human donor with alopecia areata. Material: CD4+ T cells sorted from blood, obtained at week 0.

As DNA, the CDR3 is TGCAGCGTAGGACAGGGAGGCTCTGGGGCCAACGTCCTGACTTTC. It codes for CSVGQGGSGANVLTF. This chain uses TRBV29-1 with TRBJ2-6; 8 nucleotides match TRBD1. Germline V gene lookup returns CDR1 SQVTM and CDR2 ANQGSEA. The CDR3 totals 15 residues. J gave up 0 bases and V 6 bases, and 4 bases lay outside the gene matches. The full variable domain, completed using reference TRBV29-1 and TRBJ2-6, is SAVISQKPSRDICQRGTSLTIQCQVDSQVTMMFWYRQQPGQSLTLIATANQGSEATYESGFVIDKFPISRPNLTFSTLTVSNMSPEDSSIYLCSVGQGGSGANVLTFGAGSRLTVL.